The rows below give T cell receptor beta chains drawn from one sample of a study of T-cell memory formation after mild COVID-19. Using its own MiXCR run on the 5' RACE reads, TCRdb lists one record per CDR3 protein. This table has 400,000 to 500,000 distinct CDR3 sequences, about 20% appearing once. The material sequenced was PBMCs or a T cell subset sorted from them (not recorded which). The receptors here all came from an adult woman who had mild COVID-19 (a few samples of this study predate the infection). Cell type and time point are not known. The CDR3 runs from the conserved cysteine through the conserved F or W. Each record gives: J gene, D gene, clone size, V gene, CDR3 DNA, CDR3 protein. A D gene is named only where the DNA matches it firmly. Clone size is not always given. Where it is, it says once, few, many or a class for expanded clones.

j_call: TRBJ2-2; d_call: .; clone_size: .; v_call: TRBV3-1; cdr3_nt: TGTGCCAGCAGCCAGTGGGGCACAAACACCGGGGAGCTGTTTTTT; cdr3_aa: CASSQWGTNTGELFF
j_call: TRBJ2-5; d_call: TRBD2; clone_size: many; v_call: TRBV7-9; cdr3_nt: TGTGCCAGCAGCAGTACTAGCGGGAGTACAGAGACCCAGTACTTC; cdr3_aa: CASSSTSGSTETQYF
j_call: TRBJ2-5; d_call: .; clone_size: once; v_call: TRBV11-3; cdr3_nt: TGTGCCAGCAGCTTAGACCAGAGGGCCCAGTACTTC; cdr3_aa: CASSLDQRAQYF
j_call: TRBJ1-1; d_call: .; clone_size: few; v_call: TRBV12-3/TRBV12-4; cdr3_nt: TGTGCCAGCAGTATCGCGGGATCAATGAACACTGAAGCTTTCTTT; cdr3_aa: CASSIAGSMNTEAFF
j_call: TRBJ1-5; d_call: .; clone_size: .; v_call: TRBV24-1; cdr3_nt: TGTGCCACCAGTGATTCGGGACGGTATAGCAATCAGCCCCAGCATTTT; cdr3_aa: CATSDSGRYSNQPQHF
j_call: TRBJ2-4; d_call: .; clone_size: few; v_call: TRBV18; cdr3_nt: TGTGCCAGCTCACCCGTTGAAGGGTGGCAGTACTTC; cdr3_aa: CASSPVEGWQYF
j_call: TRBJ2-7; d_call: TRBD1; clone_size: .; v_call: TRBV19; cdr3_nt: TGTGCCAGTAGTATATTCCGGACAGGGAGCTCCTACGAGCAGTACTTC; cdr3_aa: CASSIFRTGSSYEQYF
j_call: TRBJ2-7; d_call: .; clone_size: .; v_call: TRBV18; cdr3_nt: TGTGCCAGCCAGCCGGGACACTCCTACGAGCAGTACTTC; cdr3_aa: CASQPGHSYEQYF
j_call: TRBJ2-7; d_call: TRBD1; clone_size: few; v_call: TRBV5-1; cdr3_nt: TGCGCCAGCAGCCTAACGGGGACAGCTTACTACGAGCAGTACTTC; cdr3_aa: CASSLTGTAYYEQYF
j_call: TRBJ1-4; d_call: .; clone_size: few; v_call: TRBV4-1; cdr3_nt: TGCGCCAGCAGCCGGGGCGGCGGGGATGAAAAACTGTTTTTT; cdr3_aa: CASSRGGGDEKLFF
j_call: TRBJ2-2; d_call: .; clone_size: .; v_call: TRBV6-5; cdr3_nt: TGTGCCAGCAGTTACTCGGTACGGGACACCGGGGAGCTGTTTTTT; cdr3_aa: CASSYSVRDTGELFF
j_call: TRBJ1-2; d_call: .; clone_size: .; v_call: TRBV24-1; cdr3_nt: TGTGCCACCAGTGATTCGGGTGGCTACACCTTC; cdr3_aa: CATSDSGGYTF
j_call: TRBJ2-2; d_call: .; clone_size: few; v_call: TRBV6-5; cdr3_nt: TGTGCCAGCAGTTACTCGACAACGAACACCGGGGAGCTGTTTTTT; cdr3_aa: CASSYSTTNTGELFF
j_call: TRBJ2-3; d_call: .; clone_size: few; v_call: TRBV11-2; cdr3_nt: TGTGCCAGCAGCTCTGGTCTCGGAGATACGCAGTATTTT; cdr3_aa: CASSSGLGDTQYF
j_call: TRBJ2-4; d_call: TRBD1; clone_size: once; v_call: TRBV11-3; cdr3_nt: TGTGCCAGCAGCTTAGAGGGGGCGAGGCAGGGGGCAAACATTCAGTACTTC; cdr3_aa: CASSLEGARQGANIQYF
j_call: TRBJ2-7; d_call: .; clone_size: .; v_call: TRBV6-5; cdr3_nt: TGTGCCAGCAGCCTCCGGGACGGGACTCACGAGCAGTACTTC; cdr3_aa: CASSLRDGTHEQYF
j_call: TRBJ1-1; d_call: .; clone_size: .; v_call: TRBV4-2; cdr3_nt: TGTGCCAGCAGCCAAGAAGTTAGGGTGAGTCGGTCGGACACTGAAGCTTTCTTT; cdr3_aa: CASSQEVRVSRSDTEAFF
j_call: TRBJ2-1; d_call: TRBD2; clone_size: .; v_call: TRBV15; cdr3_nt: TGTGCCACTAGGACTAGCGGGGGGTTTGAGCAGTTCTTC; cdr3_aa: CATRTSGGFEQFF
j_call: TRBJ2-6; d_call: TRBD2; clone_size: .; v_call: TRBV4-2; cdr3_nt: TGTGCCAGCAGCCAAGAATTTGGCGGGAGAGTTTCTGGGGCCAACGTCCTGACTTTC; cdr3_aa: CASSQEFGGRVSGANVLTF
j_call: TRBJ2-3; d_call: TRBD2; clone_size: few; v_call: TRBV7-2; cdr3_nt: TGTGCCAGCTCCTCGGGGGGGGGCGCAGATACGCAGTATTTT; cdr3_aa: CASSSGGGADTQYF
j_call: TRBJ1-1; d_call: TRBD1; clone_size: .; v_call: TRBV6-5; cdr3_nt: TGTGCCAGCAGTTACCTCGGGACAGGGATTTTCCAGAACACTGAAGCTTTCTTT; cdr3_aa: CASSYLGTGIFQNTEAFF
j_call: TRBJ2-5; d_call: .; clone_size: .; v_call: TRBV4-1; cdr3_nt: TGCGCCAGCAGCCAAAGCAGGGGCTATGTTGGGACCCAGTACTTC; cdr3_aa: CASSQSRGYVGTQYF
j_call: TRBJ1-1; d_call: .; clone_size: few; v_call: TRBV5-1; cdr3_nt: TGCGCCAGCAGCCCCTACGGCATCACTGAAGCTTTCTTT; cdr3_aa: CASSPYGITEAFF
j_call: TRBJ2-5; d_call: TRBD2; clone_size: few; v_call: TRBV15; cdr3_nt: TGTGCCACCAGCAGAGTGGGTCGACTAGCGGGAGAGGGAGAGACCCAGTACTTC; cdr3_aa: CATSRVGRLAGEGETQYF